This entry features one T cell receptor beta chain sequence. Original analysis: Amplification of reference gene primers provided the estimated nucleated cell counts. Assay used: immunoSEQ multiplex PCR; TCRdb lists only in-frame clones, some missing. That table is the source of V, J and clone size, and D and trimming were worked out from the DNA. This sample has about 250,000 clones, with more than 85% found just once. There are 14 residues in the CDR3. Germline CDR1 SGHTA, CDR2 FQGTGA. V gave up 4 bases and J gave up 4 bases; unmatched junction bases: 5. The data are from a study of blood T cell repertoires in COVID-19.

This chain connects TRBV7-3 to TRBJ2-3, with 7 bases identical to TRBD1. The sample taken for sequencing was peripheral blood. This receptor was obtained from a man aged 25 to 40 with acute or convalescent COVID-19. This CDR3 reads CASSSRQGSDTQYF. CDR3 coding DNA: TGTGCCAGCAGCTCACGACAGGGATCAGATACGCAGTATTTT.